Reported below is one T cell receptor beta chain. Authors' processing steps: Reference gene primer amplification gave estimated nucleated cell counts. Assay: immunoSEQ multiplex PCR; the TCRdb copy retains only in-frame clones and omits some. That table supplies the V and J calls and clone size; D and trimming were determined from the DNA. The table has 100,000 or so clones, approximately 92% seen once. The ends were cut back, 7 bases at V and 8 bases at J, with 17 bases in the middle. Germline lookup yields CDR1 MNHEY and CDR2 SVGAGI. The CDR3 contains 13 residues. This entry is derived from a study of blood T cell repertoires in COVID-19. About the research overall: Donors in the United States, Italy and Spain gave samples during acute or convalescent COVID-19. The cDNA or gDNA used as material had been derived from T cells, B-cell-depleted T cells, or PBMCs.

The J gene is TRBJ1-1, the V gene TRBV6-5; TRBD1 might be the D (6 bases). This clonotype originated in a man in his fifties with active COVID-19. The sequenced sample was peripheral blood. CDR3 coding DNA: TGTGCCAGCATTCTAACAGGGACGGGAGAAGCTTTCTTT. This encodes CASILTGTGEAFF.